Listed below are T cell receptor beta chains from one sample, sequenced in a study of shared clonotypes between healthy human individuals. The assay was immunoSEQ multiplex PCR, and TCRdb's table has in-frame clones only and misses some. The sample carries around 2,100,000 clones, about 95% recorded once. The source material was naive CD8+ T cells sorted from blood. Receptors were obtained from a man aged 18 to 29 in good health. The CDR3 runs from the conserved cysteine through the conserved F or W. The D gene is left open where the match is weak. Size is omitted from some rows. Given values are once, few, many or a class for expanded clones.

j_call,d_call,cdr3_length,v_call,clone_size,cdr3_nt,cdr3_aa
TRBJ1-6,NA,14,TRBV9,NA,TGTGCCAGCAGCGTAGATGGGGCCGGCTCGCCCCTCCACTTT,CASSVDGAGSPLHF
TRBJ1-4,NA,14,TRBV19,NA,TGTGCCAGTAGGTCAGGGATGGCTAATGAAAAACTGTTTTTT,CASRSGMANEKLFF
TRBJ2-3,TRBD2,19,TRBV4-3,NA,TGCGCCAGCAGCCAAGATGCGGTTAAGGCTAGCGGGAGTGCAGATACGCAGTATTTT,CASSQDAVKASGSADTQYF
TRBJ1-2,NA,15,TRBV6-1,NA,TGTGCCAGCAGTGTTGCCGCCTATGCAGACTATGGCTACACCTTC,CASSVAAYADYGYTF
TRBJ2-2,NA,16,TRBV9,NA,TGTGCCAGCAGCGTAGTAGCTTTTGCAGGGACGGGGGAGCTGTTTTTT,CASSVVAFAGTGELFF
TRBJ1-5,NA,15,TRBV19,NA,TGTGCCAGTAGTATCGATCCAGGGACCAATCAGCCCCAGCATTTT,CASSIDPGTNQPQHF
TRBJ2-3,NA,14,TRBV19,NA,TGTGCCAGTACAGGAGGCGGGTCCACAGATACGCAGTATTTT,CASTGGGSTDTQYF
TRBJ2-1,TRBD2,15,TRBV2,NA,TGTGCCAGCAGGAAAGGACTAGCGGGGACGGATGAGCAGTTCTTC,CASRKGLAGTDEQFF
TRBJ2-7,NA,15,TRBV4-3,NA,TGCGCCAGCAGCCAAGATTACCCTGGGTCCTACGAGCAGTACTTC,CASSQDYPGSYEQYF
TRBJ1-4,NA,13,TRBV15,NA,TGTGCCACCAGCAATTTCCCGGCTGAAAAACTGTTTTTT,CATSNFPAEKLFF
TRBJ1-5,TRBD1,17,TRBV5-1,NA,TGCGCCAGCAGCCTACTCCGGGACAGACATAGCAATCAGCCCCAGCATTTT,CASSLLRDRHSNQPQHF
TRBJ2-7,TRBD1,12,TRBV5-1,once,TGCGCCAGCAGCTCAGGGGGTTACGAGCAGTACTTC,CASSSGGYEQYF
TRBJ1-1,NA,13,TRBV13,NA,TGTGCCAGCAGCTTAGGTCGGGGCCTCGAAGCTTTCTTT,CASSLGRGLEAFF
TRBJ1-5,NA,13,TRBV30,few,TGTGCCTGGAGTGTATTGGGAGGTCAGCCCCAGCATTTT,CAWSVLGGQPQHF
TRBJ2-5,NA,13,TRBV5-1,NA,TGCGCCAGCAGCTTGGGCGGACTCGAGACCCAGTACTTC,CASSLGGLETQYF
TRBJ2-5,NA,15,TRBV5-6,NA,TGTGCCAGCAGCTTGGAGGTTACCAGGCAAGAGACCCAGTACTTC,CASSLEVTRQETQYF
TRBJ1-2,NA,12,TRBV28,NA,TGTGCCAGCAGCATAGCTAACTATGGCTACACCTTC,CASSIANYGYTF
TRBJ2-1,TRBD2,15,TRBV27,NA,TGTGCCAGCAGCGAGGGACTAGCGGGGGGGAGTGAGCAGTTCTTC,CASSEGLAGGSEQFF
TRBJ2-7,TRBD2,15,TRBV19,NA,TGTGCCAGTAGTATTCTAGCGGGGGATTCCTACGAGCAGTACTTC,CASSILAGDSYEQYF
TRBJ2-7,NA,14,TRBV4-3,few,TGCGCCAGCAGCCAAGACTACGGCTCCTACGAGCAGTACTTC,CASSQDYGSYEQYF
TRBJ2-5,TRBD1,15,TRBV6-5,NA,TGTGCCAGCACCAAAGGACAGGGGGCGCGTGAGACCCAGTACTTC,CASTKGQGARETQYF
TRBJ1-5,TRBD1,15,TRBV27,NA,TGTGCCAGCAGTCTGGACAGGGGGCTAAATCAGCCCCAGCATTTT,CASSLDRGLNQPQHF
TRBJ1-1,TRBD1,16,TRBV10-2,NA,TGCGCCAGCAGTGAGTCAGGGGAGGGGGCGGGCACTGAAGCTTTCTTT,CASSESGEGAGTEAFF
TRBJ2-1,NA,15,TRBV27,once,TGTGCCAGCAGTCTCGGGGAGGTCTCCTACAATGAGCAGTTCTTC,CASSLGEVSYNEQFF
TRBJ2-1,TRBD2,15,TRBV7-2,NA,TGTGCCAGCAGCTTCCCTCGGACTAGAGGCAATGAGCAGTTCTTC,CASSFPRTRGNEQFF
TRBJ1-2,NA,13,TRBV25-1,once,TGTGCCAGCAGTAGCCGGACCGAACGTGGCTACACCTTC,CASSSRTERGYTF
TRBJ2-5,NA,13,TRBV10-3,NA,TGTGCCATCAGCCGACTAGAGGAGGAGACCCAGTACTTC,CAISRLEEETQYF
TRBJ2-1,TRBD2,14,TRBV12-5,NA,TGTGCTAGTGGTTGGGGGGGGTCCTACAATGAGCAGTTCTTC,CASGWGGSYNEQFF
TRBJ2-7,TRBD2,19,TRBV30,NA,TGTGCCTGGAGTGTCGGCACTAGCGGGGGGATCCTGATTTCCTACGAGCAGTACTTC,CAWSVGTSGGILISYEQYF
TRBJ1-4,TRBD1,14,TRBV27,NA,TGTGCCAGCACCCACACAGGGGGGGGTGAAAAACTGTTTTTT,CASTHTGGGEKLFF
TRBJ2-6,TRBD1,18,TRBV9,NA,TGTGCCAGCAGCGTGGGGCAGGGGGCAAGCTCTGGGGCCAACGTCCTGACTTTC,CASSVGQGASSGANVLTF
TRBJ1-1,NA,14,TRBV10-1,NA,TGCGCCAGCAGTGATTCCGGAGAGGACACTGAAGCTTTCTTT,CASSDSGEDTEAFF
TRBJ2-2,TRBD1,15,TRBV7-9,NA,TGTGCCAGCAGCTTGCGACAGGGGGCCGCCGGGGAGCTGTTTTTT,CASSLRQGAAGELFF
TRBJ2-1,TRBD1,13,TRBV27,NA,TGTGCCAGCAGTTTAGGACAGGGGGGTGAGCAGTTCTTC,CASSLGQGGEQFF
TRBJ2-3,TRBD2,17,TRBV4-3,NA,TGCGCCAGCAGCCAAGATTCTTTGGCGGGAGAGGGAGATACGCAGTATTTT,CASSQDSLAGEGDTQYF
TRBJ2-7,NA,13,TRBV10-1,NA,TGCGCCAGCAGTGGTAGTCAGGGGAACGAGCAGTACTTC,CASSGSQGNEQYF
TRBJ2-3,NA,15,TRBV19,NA,TGTGCCAGTAGTATTGCGGGGATTGGTACAGATACGCAGTATTTT,CASSIAGIGTDTQYF
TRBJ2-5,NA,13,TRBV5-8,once,TGTGCCAGCAGCTTGGATGGCGAAGAGACCCAGTACTTC,CASSLDGEETQYF
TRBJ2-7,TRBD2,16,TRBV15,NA,TGTGCCACCAGCAGAGATCGGGGCGGGAGAAGCTACGAGCAGTACTTC,CATSRDRGGRSYEQYF
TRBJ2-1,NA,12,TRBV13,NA,TGTGCCAGCACCGCGATGGACAATGAGCAGTTCTTC,CASTAMDNEQFF
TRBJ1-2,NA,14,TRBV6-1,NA,TGTGCCAGCAGTGAACCCGTAGGGGCTGAAGGCTACACCTTC,CASSEPVGAEGYTF
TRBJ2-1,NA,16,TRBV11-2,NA,TGTGCCAGCAGCTCGTCTCTCACTATAAGCGCTAATGAGCAGTTCTTC,CASSSSLTISANEQFF